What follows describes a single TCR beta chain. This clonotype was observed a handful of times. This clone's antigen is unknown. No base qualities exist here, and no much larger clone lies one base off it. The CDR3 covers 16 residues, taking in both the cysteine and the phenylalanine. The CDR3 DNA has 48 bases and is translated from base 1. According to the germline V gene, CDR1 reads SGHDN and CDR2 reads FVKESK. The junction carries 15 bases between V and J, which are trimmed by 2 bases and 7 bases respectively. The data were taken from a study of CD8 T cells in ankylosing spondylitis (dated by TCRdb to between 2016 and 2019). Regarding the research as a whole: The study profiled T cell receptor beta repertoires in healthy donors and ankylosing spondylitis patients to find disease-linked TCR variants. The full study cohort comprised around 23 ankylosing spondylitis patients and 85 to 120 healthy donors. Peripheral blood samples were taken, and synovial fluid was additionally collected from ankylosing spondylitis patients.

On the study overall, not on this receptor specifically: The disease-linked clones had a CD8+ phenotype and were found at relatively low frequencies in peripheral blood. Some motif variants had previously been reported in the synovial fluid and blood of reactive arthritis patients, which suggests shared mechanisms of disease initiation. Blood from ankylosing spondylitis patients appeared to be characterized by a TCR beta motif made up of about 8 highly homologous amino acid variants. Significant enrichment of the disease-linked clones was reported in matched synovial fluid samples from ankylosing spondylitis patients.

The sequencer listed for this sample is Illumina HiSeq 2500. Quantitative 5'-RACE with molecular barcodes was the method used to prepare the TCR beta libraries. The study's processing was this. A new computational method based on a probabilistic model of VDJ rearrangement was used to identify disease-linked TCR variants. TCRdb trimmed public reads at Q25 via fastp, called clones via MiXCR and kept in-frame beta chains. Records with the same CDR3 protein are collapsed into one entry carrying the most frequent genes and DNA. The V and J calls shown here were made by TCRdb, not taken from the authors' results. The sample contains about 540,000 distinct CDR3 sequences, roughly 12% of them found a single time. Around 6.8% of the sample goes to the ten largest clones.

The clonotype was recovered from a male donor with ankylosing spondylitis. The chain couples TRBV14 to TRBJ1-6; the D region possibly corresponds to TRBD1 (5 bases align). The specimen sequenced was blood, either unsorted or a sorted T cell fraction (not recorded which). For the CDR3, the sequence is CASSQLDSSKNSPLHF. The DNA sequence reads TGTGCCAGCAGCCAACTTGACAGCTCGAAAAATTCACCCCTCCACTTT.